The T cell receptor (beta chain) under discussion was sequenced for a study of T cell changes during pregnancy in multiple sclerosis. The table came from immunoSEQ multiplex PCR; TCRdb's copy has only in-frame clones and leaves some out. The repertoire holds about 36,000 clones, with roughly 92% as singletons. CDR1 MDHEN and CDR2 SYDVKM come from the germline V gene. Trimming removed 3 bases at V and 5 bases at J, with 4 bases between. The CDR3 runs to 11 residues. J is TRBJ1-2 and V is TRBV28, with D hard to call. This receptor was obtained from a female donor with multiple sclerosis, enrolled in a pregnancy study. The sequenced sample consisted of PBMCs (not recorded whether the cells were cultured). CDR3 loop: CASSFGYGYTF. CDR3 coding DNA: TGTGCCAGCAGTTTTGGGTATGGCTACACCTTC.